The rows below give T cell receptor beta chains drawn from one sample of a study of T cell repertoires in cytomegalovirus infection. The antigens of these receptors remain unknown. TCRdb fed the reads into MiXCR, producing one record per CDR3 protein. The sample has about 220,000 distinct CDR3 sequences, 38% seen once. The source material was CD8+ T cells from cultured PBMCs, sampled from culture after CMV antigen stimulation. Every receptor here comes from a human donor in good health (CMV status not recorded). Some clones in this sample may be carry-over from other donors' samples. CDR3s include the opening cysteine and the closing phenylalanine or tryptophan. Each record gives: clone size, J gene, V gene, CDR3 protein. Not every row has a clone size; where given, it reads once, few, many or a size class.

clone size: few
J gene: TRBJ2-2
V gene: TRBV11-3
CDR3 protein: CASSPGRDFLGGGELFF

clone size: few
J gene: TRBJ1-1
V gene: TRBV5-1
CDR3 protein: CASSWRGQNTEAFF

clone size: few
J gene: TRBJ2-7
V gene: TRBV7-6
CDR3 protein: CASSSSTSGKIYEQYF

clone size: .
J gene: TRBJ1-5
V gene: TRBV28
CDR3 protein: CASSFRGQFNQPQHF

clone size: few
J gene: TRBJ2-1
V gene: TRBV14
CDR3 protein: CASSQPVWKLARGHYNEQFF

clone size: .
J gene: TRBJ2-1
V gene: TRBV7-2
CDR3 protein: CASSLDLSSGNEQFF

clone size: few
J gene: TRBJ2-2
V gene: TRBV20-1
CDR3 protein: CSASGTGADTGELFF

clone size: .
J gene: TRBJ2-3
V gene: TRBV7-3
CDR3 protein: CASSSYLGDTQYF

clone size: few
J gene: TRBJ2-7
V gene: TRBV7-9
CDR3 protein: CASSLVSGHYEQYF

clone size: once
J gene: TRBJ1-2
V gene: TRBV6-8
CDR3 protein: CASSYSNIGIGYGYTF

clone size: few
J gene: TRBJ2-5
V gene: TRBV7-9
CDR3 protein: CASSSLGQSQETQYF

clone size: few
J gene: TRBJ2-1
V gene: TRBV7-6
CDR3 protein: CASSSPEDYNEQFF

clone size: .
J gene: TRBJ2-1
V gene: TRBV11-2
CDR3 protein: CASSPTGSGHNEQFF

clone size: .
J gene: TRBJ2-1
V gene: TRBV7-9
CDR3 protein: CASSLGGVPYNEQFF

clone size: few
J gene: TRBJ2-4
V gene: TRBV20-1
CDR3 protein: CSARDESGGRRAKNIQYF

clone size: few
J gene: TRBJ2-1
V gene: TRBV20-1
CDR3 protein: CSARVTSGMRNEQFF

clone size: few
J gene: TRBJ2-7
V gene: TRBV7-9
CDR3 protein: CATRGEYEQYF

clone size: .
J gene: TRBJ2-7
V gene: TRBV6-1
CDR3 protein: CASIGGSAFSLYEQYF

clone size: .
J gene: TRBJ2-2
V gene: TRBV7-2
CDR3 protein: CASSRTSGSVGELFF

clone size: .
J gene: TRBJ2-3
V gene: TRBV27
CDR3 protein: CASRPGSGTDTQYF

clone size: many
J gene: TRBJ2-3
V gene: TRBV7-6
CDR3 protein: CASSSPGDTDTQYF

clone size: few
J gene: TRBJ1-3
V gene: TRBV7-2
CDR3 protein: CASGLKQGFGNTIYF

clone size: few
J gene: TRBJ2-5
V gene: TRBV7-2
CDR3 protein: CASSWAETQYF

clone size: few
J gene: TRBJ2-3
V gene: TRBV7-4
CDR3 protein: CASSLAPAGGSTDTQYF

clone size: .
J gene: TRBJ2-7
V gene: TRBV6-1
CDR3 protein: CASSEPPADIYEQYF

clone size: .
J gene: TRBJ1-2
V gene: TRBV7-9
CDR3 protein: CASSAGQGANGYTF

clone size: .
J gene: TRBJ2-3
V gene: TRBV7-2
CDR3 protein: CASSLGTGGTSTDTQYF

clone size: .
J gene: TRBJ2-6
V gene: TRBV5-3
CDR3 protein: CASSQTGSGANVLTF

clone size: .
J gene: TRBJ2-1
V gene: TRBV12-3/TRBV12-4
CDR3 protein: CASSLPTSGTYNEQFF

clone size: .
J gene: TRBJ2-7
V gene: TRBV13
CDR3 protein: CASSTGQGSEQYF

clone size: .
J gene: TRBJ2-1
V gene: TRBV20-1
CDR3 protein: CSARTNYNEQFF

clone size: .
J gene: TRBJ2-3
V gene: TRBV12-3/TRBV12-4
CDR3 protein: CASSLPTDLSTDTQYF

clone size: .
J gene: TRBJ2-2
V gene: TRBV19
CDR3 protein: CASSATRGENTGELFF

clone size: .
J gene: TRBJ2-7
V gene: TRBV7-6
CDR3 protein: CASSPRAGLEFFYEQYF

clone size: .
J gene: TRBJ2-5
V gene: TRBV27
CDR3 protein: CASSQGTASQETQYF

clone size: few
J gene: TRBJ2-3
V gene: TRBV27
CDR3 protein: CASSLSRLAGGKTTDTQYF

clone size: many
J gene: TRBJ2-5
V gene: TRBV7-3
CDR3 protein: CASSWRVGETQYF

clone size: few
J gene: TRBJ2-7
V gene: TRBV12-3/TRBV12-4
CDR3 protein: CASTRVGVYEQYF

clone size: few
J gene: TRBJ2-7
V gene: TRBV6-6
CDR3 protein: CASSYSSKGEGQPYEQYF

clone size: .
J gene: TRBJ2-1
V gene: TRBV28
CDR3 protein: CASSLLSGTACNEQFF

clone size: .
J gene: TRBJ2-1
V gene: TRBV12-3/TRBV12-4
CDR3 protein: CASSLGGTSWDEQFF

clone size: .
J gene: TRBJ1-1
V gene: TRBV7-9
CDR3 protein: CASSDPGDTEAFF

clone size: few
J gene: TRBJ2-3
V gene: TRBV12-3/TRBV12-4
CDR3 protein: CASTGTLADTQYF

clone size: .
J gene: TRBJ1-5
V gene: TRBV7-6
CDR3 protein: CASSPGGGPQHF

clone size: .
J gene: TRBJ2-5
V gene: TRBV7-6
CDR3 protein: CASSLAPGREETQYF

clone size: few
J gene: TRBJ2-5
V gene: TRBV15
CDR3 protein: CATSRGLAGSEQETQYF

clone size: .
J gene: TRBJ1-2
V gene: TRBV7-3
CDR3 protein: CASSLTAGHGYTF

clone size: .
J gene: TRBJ2-7
V gene: TRBV7-2
CDR3 protein: CASSLLGGGEQYF

clone size: .
J gene: TRBJ1-6
V gene: TRBV5-4
CDR3 protein: CASSGSYNSPLHF

clone size: many
J gene: TRBJ1-6
V gene: TRBV7-2
CDR3 protein: CASSLAFGGSSPLHF

clone size: .
J gene: TRBJ1-3
V gene: TRBV11-2
CDR3 protein: CASSLNYQGPEVGNTIYF

clone size: .
J gene: TRBJ2-5
V gene: TRBV25-1
CDR3 protein: CASSNYRDRETQYF

clone size: .
J gene: TRBJ1-2
V gene: TRBV15
CDR3 protein: CATSRAASTYGYTF

clone size: .
J gene: TRBJ1-2
V gene: TRBV6-6
CDR3 protein: CAADGDGYTF

clone size: few
J gene: TRBJ2-3
V gene: TRBV9
CDR3 protein: CASSVVGLATDTQYF

clone size: .
J gene: TRBJ2-1
V gene: TRBV9
CDR3 protein: CASSPAGGYAYNEQFF

clone size: .
J gene: TRBJ1-2
V gene: TRBV12-3/TRBV12-4
CDR3 protein: CASSPGGANSYGYTF

clone size: few
J gene: TRBJ2-7
V gene: TRBV7-6
CDR3 protein: CASSVEQGRWNEQYF

clone size: .
J gene: TRBJ2-7
V gene: TRBV6-5
CDR3 protein: CASSGTGDNEQYF